These T cell receptor beta chains were read from a single sample in a study of regulatory T cells in long-lasting Graves disease. TCRdb itself ran the multiplex PCR reads through MiXCR, one entry per CDR3 protein. The sample consists of 350,000 to 450,000 distinct CDR3 sequences, approximately 16% of them appearing once. This sample was also put to use in a study of T cells in Graves' hyperthyroidism and ophthalmopathy.

The sequencing used peripheral blood mononuclear cells (PBMCs), collected at new diagnosis, from a patient treated with antithyroid drugs. The receptor source for this set is a woman aged 40 to 50 with Graves disease. Both conserved end residues are part of each CDR3. The order of the fields is D gene, J gene, V gene, clone size, CDR3 DNA, CDR3 protein. The D gene is left open where the match is weak. Clone size is shown for a subset of rows, as once, few, many or a class of expanded clone.

-,TRBJ2-2,TRBV5-1,few,TGCGCCTCGGGAGAGGAAACCGGGGAGCTGTTTTTT,CASGEETGELFF
TRBD2,TRBJ2-1,TRBV7-3,-,TGTGCCAGCAGCTTAGCGGGTAGCGGGAGTGAGCATGAGCAGTTCTTC,CASSLAGSGSEHEQFF
-,TRBJ2-2,TRBV7-3,many,TGTGCCAGCAGCAAGGACACCTCGAACACCGGGGAGCTGTTTTTT,CASSKDTSNTGELFF
-,TRBJ2-7,TRBV18,-,TGTGCCAGCTCACCACCGTGGCAGGGGGGCTACGAGCAGTACTTC,CASSPPWQGGYEQYF
-,TRBJ2-3,TRBV7-3,few,TGTGCCAGCAGCCACGGCAAGGGAGTTACAGATACGCAGTATTTT,CASSHGKGVTDTQYF
TRBD2,TRBJ2-2,TRBV9,many,TGTGCCAGCAGCGTTAGCGGGAGTAACACCGGGGAGCTGTTTTTT,CASSVSGSNTGELFF
-,TRBJ2-7,TRBV27,many,TGTGCCAGCAGCTTGTCGCGGGGATTCTACGAGCAGTACTTC,CASSLSRGFYEQYF
-,TRBJ2-7,TRBV18,-,TGTGCCAGCTCACCTTGGGGACCGTACTGCGAGCAGTACTTC,CASSPWGPYCEQYF
-,TRBJ2-5,TRBV9,-,TGTGCCAGCAGCGTCTCCGCCAGGGATGCGACCCAGTACTTC,CASSVSARDATQYF
-,TRBJ2-5,TRBV14,many,TGTGCCAGCAGCCACGGGATTTTCAGGGAGACCCAGTACTTC,CASSHGIFRETQYF
-,TRBJ2-7,TRBV28,-,TGTGCCAGCAGTTCCCCGGGGGACAGCCCGCTGGTCGAGCAGTACTTC,CASSSPGDSPLVEQYF
-,TRBJ2-1,TRBV5-1,-,TGCGCCAGCAGCTCCCGAGTCCGGACTCTTTTTTATCGACCTGAGCAGTTCTTC,CASSSRVRTLFYRPEQFF
-,TRBJ2-7,TRBV29-1,many,TGCAGCGTTGGTGGGGGTGGCACCTACGAGCAGTACTTC,CSVGGGGTYEQYF
TRBD1,TRBJ1-1,TRBV27,many,TGTGCCAGCAGTGTGACAGGGGGCACTGAAGCTTTCTTT,CASSVTGGTEAFF
TRBD1,TRBJ2-7,TRBV5-1,few,TGCGCCAGCAGCCATCCCCAAGAACGACAGGGGACCTACGAGCAGTACTTC,CASSHPQERQGTYEQYF
-,TRBJ2-2,TRBV11-2,many,TGTGCCAGCACCCCCTTGGCAGGACGCACCGGGGAGCTGTTTTTT,CASTPLAGRTGELFF
TRBD1,TRBJ2-3,TRBV7-9,many,TGTGCCAGCAGCTTAAACTCCGACAGGGCAGATACGCAGTATTTT,CASSLNSDRADTQYF
TRBD1,TRBJ2-7,TRBV11-2,many,TGTGCCAGCAGCTTAGTTCCCACCTCGACAGGGGAACTCTCCTACGAGCAGTACTTC,CASSLVPTSTGELSYEQYF
-,TRBJ2-2,TRBV28,many,TGTGCCAGCAGTTTCGCCCCTTGGGGAGGTCTAGCGAGCGAAGGGGACACCGGGGAGCTGTTTTTT,CASSFAPWGGLASEGDTGELFF
-,TRBJ2-7,TRBV11-2,many,TGTGCCAGCAGCCGGGGAGCTGCCAGGGCAAACTCCTACGAGCAGTACTTC,CASSRGAARANSYEQYF
-,TRBJ2-1,TRBV11-2,few,TGTGCCAGCAGCTTAGAGAAGTACAATGAGCAGTTCTTC,CASSLEKYNEQFF
TRBD1,TRBJ1-5,TRBV3-1,many,TGTGCCAGCAGTCCTCGGACAGGGCGTCAGCCCCAGCATTTT,CASSPRTGRQPQHF
-,TRBJ2-4,TRBV19,-,TGTGCCAGTAGCCCGGTGGCCTTAGATATATCCAAAAACATTCAGTACTTC,CASSPVALDISKNIQYF
-,TRBJ1-1,TRBV7-9,many,TGTGCCAGCAGCTTACTTCCCGGGATACCTGAAGCTTTCTTT,CASSLLPGIPEAFF
-,TRBJ1-2,TRBV13,many,TGTGCCAGCAGCTTACAGGATTCCAGTGGCTACACCTTC,CASSLQDSSGYTF
-,TRBJ1-5,TRBV30,few,TGTGCCTGGAGTGTAAGGGGGTACAATCAGCCCCAGCATTTT,CAWSVRGYNQPQHF